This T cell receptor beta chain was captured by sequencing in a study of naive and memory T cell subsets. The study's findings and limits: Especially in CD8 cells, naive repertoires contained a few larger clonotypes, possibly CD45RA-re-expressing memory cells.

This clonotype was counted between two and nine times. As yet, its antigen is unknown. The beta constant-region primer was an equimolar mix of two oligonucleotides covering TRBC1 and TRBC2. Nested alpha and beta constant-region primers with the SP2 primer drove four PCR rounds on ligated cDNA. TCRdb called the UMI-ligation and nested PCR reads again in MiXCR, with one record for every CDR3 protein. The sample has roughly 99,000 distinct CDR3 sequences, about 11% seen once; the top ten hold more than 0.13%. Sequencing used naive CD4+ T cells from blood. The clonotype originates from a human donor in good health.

In DNA, the CDR3 is TGTGCCAGCAGCCTCATACCGGCGAGTTCACCCCTCCACTTT. Amino acids: CASSLIPASSPLHF. This chain uses TRBV7-2 with TRBJ1-6; D gene ambiguous. Trimming left V 5 bases short and J 9 bases short, with 14 bases between. The CDR3 contains 14 residues. Germline V CDR1 and CDR2: SGHTA, FQGNSA.